This T cell receptor beta chain was recorded in a study of blood T cell repertoires in COVID-19. Study-wide context: Samples came from the United States, Italy and Spain, spanning acute and convalescent COVID-19.

This clone appeared once. Germline loops: CDR1 LGHNA, CDR2 YNFKEQ. CDR3 length: 14 amino acids. V dropped 0 bases and J dropped 3 bases, with 9 bases sitting between them. TCRdb's copy holds only in-frame clones and misses some; the assay was immunoSEQ multiplex PCR. The sample lists over 120,000 clones, 60% to 80% occurring once. Sequencing was carried out using peripheral blood. V is TRBV4-2 and J is TRBJ2-7; possibly TRBD2 for D (6 bases). This TCR came from a woman in her 50s with active or convalescent COVID-19. The DNA of the CDR3 is TGTGCCAGCAGCCAAGAGAAGGACTACTACGAGCAGTACTTC. This gives the protein CASSQEKDYYEQYF.